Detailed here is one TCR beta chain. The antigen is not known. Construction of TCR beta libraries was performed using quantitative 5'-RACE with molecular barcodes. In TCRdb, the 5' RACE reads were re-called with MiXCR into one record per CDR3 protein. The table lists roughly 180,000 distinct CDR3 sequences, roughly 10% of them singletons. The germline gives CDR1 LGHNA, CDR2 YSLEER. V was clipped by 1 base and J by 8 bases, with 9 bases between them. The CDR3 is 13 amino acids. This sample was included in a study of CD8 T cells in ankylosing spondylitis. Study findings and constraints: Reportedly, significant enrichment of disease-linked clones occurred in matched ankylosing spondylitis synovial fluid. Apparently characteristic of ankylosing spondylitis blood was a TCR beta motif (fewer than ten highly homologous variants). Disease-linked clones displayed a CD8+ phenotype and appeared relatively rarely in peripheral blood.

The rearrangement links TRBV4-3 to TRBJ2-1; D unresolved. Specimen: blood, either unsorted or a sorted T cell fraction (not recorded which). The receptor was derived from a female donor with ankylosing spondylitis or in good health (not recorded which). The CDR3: CASSQVYGDEQFF. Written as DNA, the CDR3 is TGCGCCAGCAGCCAAGTCTATGGGGATGAGCAGTTCTTC.